The 15 T cell receptor beta chains below were found in one sample sequenced in a study of low-dose radiotherapy and immunotherapy resistance in tumors. Alpha- and beta-chain coverage of first-strand cDNA came from TRAV- and TRBV-specific primers. A constant-region primer paired with the V-primer adapter amplified TCRs over about 19 PCR cycles. MiXCR, run by TCRdb on the reads, gives a single entry per CDR3 protein. Seen here are tens of thousands of distinct CDR3 sequences, 15% to 20% observed once, and the top ten hold less than 3.5%. Described time point: before trial treatment. The sample in question was PBMCs, obtained before treatment. Receptors originate from a male donor with prostate cancer.

This chain joins TRBV20-1 and TRBJ1-5, with TRBD1 as a possible D gene (6 bases). Germline lookup yields CDR1 DFQATT and CDR2 SNEGSKA (reference sequence). The CDR3 sequence is 16 residues long. V lost 0 bases to trimming and J lost 4 bases, with 16 bases between them. CDR3 residues: CSARDNSPRGNQPQHF. The CDR3 DNA reads TGCAGTGCTAGAGATAACAGCCCCAGGGGTAATCAGCCCCAGCATTTT.

The rearrangement links TRBV4-3 to TRBJ2-7, with TRBD1 matching over 7 bases. This CDR3 is 18 amino acids long. Trimming took 0 bases from V and 6 from J; bases not matched to a gene: 17. Germline V gene lookup returns CDR1 LGHNA and CDR2 YSLEER. CDR3 residues: CASSQDAPTPGTVGEQYF. DNA of the CDR3: TGCGCCAGCAGCCAAGACGCCCCTACCCCCGGGACAGTGGGCGAGCAGTACTTC.

This chain connects TRBV20-1 to TRBJ2-3; TRBD2 aligns across 8 bases. This CDR3 is 15 amino acids long. V lost 8 bases and J lost 4; bases outside the gene matches: 14. CDR1 is DFQATT and CDR2 is SNEGSKA in the germline V gene (reference sequence). The CDR3 bases are TGCAGTACTTCCACTAGCGGCTGGGGATCAGATACGCAGTATTTT. Protein sequence: CSTSTSGWGSDTQYF.

In its sample, this clonotype was seen many times. V is TRBV7-3 and J is TRBJ2-2, with D tentatively TRBD2 (6 bases). The CDR3 contains 12 residues. The ends were cut back, 8 bases at V and 6 bases at J, with 10 bases in the middle. The V gene's germline CDR1 is SGHTA and CDR2 FQGTGA. The CDR3 bases are TGTGCCAGCGCTCCGGGGGCCGGGGAGCTGTTTTTT. Its translation is CASAPGAGELFF.

The sample holds many counts of this clonotype. V usage is TRBV5-1 and J usage is TRBJ2-1, with 14 bases matching TRBD2. CDR3 length equals 17 residues. Germline V gene lookup returns CDR1 SGHRS and CDR2 YFSETQ. Trimming removed 1 base from V and 5 bases from J; junction bases left unmatched: 5. Written as DNA, the CDR3 is TGCGCCAGCAGCTTGCGACTAGCGGGGGGGGCGAACAATGAGCAGTTCTTC. It is translated as CASSLRLAGGANNEQFF.

This clonotype has ten or more counts. This rearrangement joins TRBV5-4 to TRBJ2-7, with a weak D call TRBD1 (5 bases). The CDR3 runs to 16 residues. Germline CDR1 SGHNT, CDR2 YYREEE (reference sequence). Between the trimmed V and J ends, which lost 3 bases and 3 bases, there was a span of 19 bases. The CDR3 region has the DNA TGTGCCAGCAGCTACCGGCAGGACACAGGAAGCTACGAGCAGTACTTC. Protein product: CASSYRQDTGSYEQYF.

This clonotype was counted ten times or more. The chain uses TRBV3-1 and TRBJ2-3; the D is unclear. With 4 bases removed from V and 5 bases from J, the gap between germline ends came to 10 bases. CDR3 size: 13 residues. Germline-derived CDR1 and CDR2 are LGHDT and YNNKEL (reference sequence). The CDR3 nucleotides read TGTGCCAGCAGCCTGCTAGGCAAAGATACGCAGTATTTT. Translated, it gives CASSLLGKDTQYF.

V usage is TRBV20-1 and J usage is TRBJ2-5; TRBD2 is a possible D gene (5 bases). The ends were cut back, 0 bases at V and 1 base at J, with 12 bases in the middle. The CDR3 runs 15 residues. Germline loops: CDR1 DFQATT, CDR2 SNEGSKA (reference sequence). The CDR3 sequence: CSAREVGATQETQYF. As DNA, the CDR3 is TGCAGTGCTAGAGAGGTGGGAGCCACCCAAGAGACCCAGTACTTC.

This clonotype was counted at least ten times. The chain is built from TRBV10-2 and TRBJ2-1, with no clear D. CDR1 is WSHSY, CDR2 SAAADI, per germline. V lost 6 bases to trimming and J lost 10 bases, with 19 bases between them. The CDR3 covers 14 residues. In DNA form, the CDR3 reads TGCGCCAGCAGGCTAAAAGCCGAGTCCGGAGAGCAGTTCTTC. This codes for CASRLKAESGEQFF.

As concerns this clonotype: One base separates it from a far larger clone, so it is likely a read error. V usage is TRBV6-4 and J usage is TRBJ1-5; no definite D call. The CDR3 extends over 17 amino acids. CDR1 MRHNA and CDR2 SNTAGT come from the germline V gene. V was pared by 5 bases and J by 0 bases, with 17 bases between. The chain's CDR3 is CASSHRVRRYSNQPQHF. The CDR3 region has the DNA TGTGCCAGCAGTCACCGGGTCAGAAGATATAGCAATCAGCCCCAGCATTTT.

This clonotype was counted many times. The chain has TRBV7-2 and TRBJ2-3; the D gene is possibly TRBD2 (5 bases). Germline assignment: CDR1 SGHTA and CDR2 FQGNSA. The CDR3 totals 16 residues. Trimming stripped 6 bases from V and 4 bases from J, with 20 bases between. The CDR3 loop is CASRPPGQLGPDTQYF. In DNA form, the CDR3 reads TGTGCCAGCAGACCTCCGGGCCAACTAGGTCCAGATACGCAGTATTTT. Using reference TRBV7-2 and TRBJ2-3 for the parts outside the CDR3, the full variable domain is GAGVSQSPSNKVTEKGKDVELRCDPISGHTALYWYRQSLGQGLEFLIYFQGNSAPDKSGLPSDRFSAERTGGSVSTLTIQRTQQEDSAVYLCASRPPGQLGPDTQYFGPGTRLTVL.

This chain uses TRBV12-3 or TRBV12-4 with TRBJ1-3; D is unresolved. The germline V and J ends were trimmed by 8 bases and 3 bases, with 11 bases remaining between them. The CDR3 is 13 amino acids. The CDR3 reads CASAGSYGNTIYF. The CDR3 coding sequence is TGTGCCAGCGCCGGTTCGTATGGAAACACCATATATTTT.

This clonotype was observed many times. This chain connects TRBV5-1 to TRBJ2-3, with D perhaps being TRBD1 or TRBD2 (5 bases each). Germline CDR1 and CDR2: SGHRS and YFSETQ. The CDR3 runs 14 residues. The V end was cut by 1 base, the J end by 4 bases, with 10 bases between. The CDR3 sequence is CASSLRGAPDTQYF. The CDR3 nucleotides read TGCGCCAGCAGCTTGCGGGGCGCCCCAGATACGCAGTATTTT.

This clonotype came up many times. The V call is TRBV14, the J call TRBJ2-2, with no clear D. The CDR3 runs 17 residues. Germline V lookup: CDR1 SGHDN, CDR2 FVKESK. Trimming shortened V by 1 base and J by 5 bases, and 17 bases separated the two germline ends. The DNA of the CDR3 is TGTGCCAGCAGCCAAGTTGCGCGCTCTAGACGGACCGGGGAGCTGTTTTTT. Its translation: CASSQVARSRRTGELFF.

In this sample, this clonotype turned up many times. V usage is TRBV7-2 and J usage is TRBJ2-7, with 8 bases lining up with TRBD2. Trimming at V came to 4 bases and at J to 4 bases, leaving 6 bases not matched to a gene. The CDR3 contains 14 residues. Germline V lookup: CDR1 SGHTA, CDR2 FQGNSA. In nucleotides, the CDR3 is TGTGCCAGCAGCTCGATGGCGGGGGGTTACGAGCAGTACTTC. Its protein is CASSSMAGGYEQYF.